These 18 T cell receptor beta chains were all obtained from the same sample, sequenced in a study of blood T cell repertoires in COVID-19. Generated by immunoSEQ multiplex PCR, the TCRdb table keeps only in-frame clones and is missing some. The sample yields about 54,000 clones, around 86% seen once. What was sequenced was peripheral blood. These receptors came from a man aged 50-60 years with active COVID-19.

This rearrangement joins TRBV10-3 to TRBJ1-4, with D perhaps TRBD1 (5 bases). The CDR3 has 14 residues. From germline, CDR1 is ENHRY and CDR2 SYGVKD. V gave up 6 bases and J gave up 1 base, with 9 bases separating them. The CDR3 sequence: CAIRQALTNEKLFF. CDR3 coding DNA: TGTGCCATCAGACAGGCATTAACTAATGAAAAACTGTTTTTT.

CDR3 in amino acids: CASSPRQGAYSPLHF. The CDR3 DNA sequence: TGTGCCAGCTCACCAAGACAGGGGGCTTATTCACCCCTCCACTTT. The gene calls are TRBV18 and TRBJ1-6, with 10 bases aligning to TRBD1. Losses at the gene ends were 2 bases for V and 8 bases for J; bases not matched to a gene: 3. The CDR3 consists of 15 residues. CDR1 and CDR2 (germline): KGHSH, LQKENI.

The V gene is TRBV6-1, the J gene TRBJ2-3, with TRBD2 identical over 8 bases. V was clipped by 2 bases and J by 3 bases; unmatched bases: 7. The V gene's germline CDR1 is MNHNS and CDR2 SASEGT. This CDR3 has 16 residues. The CDR3 is CASSEMETGGTDTQYF. CDR3 DNA sequence: TGTGCCAGCAGTGAAATGGAGACGGGGGGGACAGATACGCAGTATTTT.

The chain's CDR3 is CASSPLEQGRDEKLFF. CDR3 nucleotides: TGTGCCAGCAGCCCGCTTGAGCAGGGTCGGGATGAAAAACTGTTTTTT. The chain couples TRBV4-2 to TRBJ1-4, with a possible D match to TRBD1 (5 bases). V lost 4 bases, J lost 6 bases, and 18 bases lay in between. The CDR3 consists of 16 residues. Germline V gives CDR1 LGHNA, CDR2 YNFKEQ.

The J gene is TRBJ2-7, the V gene TRBV28, with TRBD1 matching 8 bases. Germline CDR1 MDHEN, CDR2 SYDVKM. This CDR3 comprises 16 residues. The J segment lost 2 bases and the V segment lost 7 bases, leaving 13 bases of the junction unmatched. This CDR3 reads CASTIRKGQAAYEQYF. CDR3 in DNA: TGTGCCAGCACCATCAGGAAGGGACAGGCGGCCTACGAGCAGTACTTC.

This clone was observed a single time. V and J are TRBV11-2 and TRBJ2-3; a possible D gene is TRBD2 (6 bases). This CDR3 is built from 19 residues. V dropped 2 bases and J dropped 0 bases, with 21 bases sitting between them. Looked up from germline, CDR1 is SGHAT and CDR2 is FQNNGV. The CDR3 DNA sequence: TGTGCCAGCAGCTTAAATAGCGGATCTTGGGTCTCTAGCACAGATACGCAGTATTTT. Amino acids: CASSLNSGSWVSSTDTQYF. Supplemented by reference TRBV11-2 and TRBJ2-3, the full variable domain reads EAGVAQSPRYKIIEKRQSVAFWCNPISGHATLYWYQQILGQGPKLLIQFQNNGVVDDSQLPKDRFSAERLKGVDSTLKIQPAKLEDSAVYLCASSLNSGSWVSSTDTQYFGPGTRLTVL.

V gene TRBV6-4 combines with J gene TRBJ2-7; TRBD2 is a possible D gene (6 bases). Trimming left V 5 bases short and J 1 base short, with 12 bases between. Germline CDR1 is MRHNA and CDR2 is SNTAGT. The CDR3 contains 14 residues. CDR3 bases: TGTGCCAGCAGTACACGGGAGTGGTCCTACGAGCAGTACTTC. Its translation: CASSTREWSYEQYF.

The rearrangement joins TRBV18 to TRBJ1-1, with D perhaps TRBD1 (6 bases). The CDR3 consists of 11 residues. Germline CDR1 and CDR2: KGHSH and LQKENI. V dropped 6 bases and J dropped 7 bases, with 9 bases sitting between them. The CDR3 region is CASSPRGEAFF. The DNA of the CDR3 is TGTGCCAGCTCCCCCAGGGGTGAAGCTTTCTTT.

In its sample, this clone was seen once. The J gene is TRBJ2-5, the V gene TRBV3-1 (or the pseudogene TRBV3-2); TRBD2 matches at 7 bases. Germline lookup yields CDR1 LGHDT and CDR2 YNNKEL (reference sequence). The CDR3 contains 16 residues. V gave up 3 bases and J gave up 5 bases; unmatched junction bases: 12. The CDR3 nucleotides read TGTGCCAGCAGCCATATGGGGGAGGGCCGTAAGGAGACCCAGTACTTC. Its protein product is CASSHMGEGRKETQYF.

In this sample, this clone turned up once. This chain links TRBV30 with TRBJ2-7, with a possible D match to TRBD2 (5 bases). The germline CDR1 and CDR2 sequences are GTSNPN and SVGIG (reference sequence). This CDR3 is 12 amino acids long. The V gene lost 1 base and the J gene lost 6 bases, with 10 bases spanning the gap. The CDR3 sequence is CAWSGGLSEQYF. The CDR3 nucleotides are TGTGCCTGGAGTGGAGGGTTATCCGAGCAGTACTTC.

V is TRBV28 and J is TRBJ1-2, with D maybe TRBD1 (5 bases). Germline V gene data show CDR1 as MDHEN and CDR2 as SYDVKM. There are 13 residues in the CDR3. V was trimmed by 5 bases and J by 4 bases, leaving 11 bases between them. CDR3 DNA sequence: TGTGCCAGCAGTCTAAGGGGATTCTATGGCTACACCTTC. Translating gives CASSLRGFYGYTF.

The chain employs TRBV5-1 and TRBJ1-1; 7 bases agree with TRBD1. Germline values: CDR1 SGHRS, CDR2 YFSETQ. CDR3 length equals 15 residues. V shed 4 bases, J shed 2 bases, and the junction held 8 bases outside the gene matches. The CDR3 sequence is CASSGRTGVNTEAFF. In nucleotides, the CDR3 is TGCGCCAGCAGCGGAAGGACAGGAGTAAACACTGAAGCTTTCTTT.

This clone was seen a handful of times. The chain has TRBV6-2 or TRBV6-3 and TRBJ1-6; D is undetermined. Germline lookup yields CDR1 MNHEY and CDR2 SVGEGT. The CDR3 has 13 amino acids. Trimming stripped 2 bases from V and 10 bases from J, with 9 bases between. In DNA, the CDR3 is TGTGCCAGCAGTTACAGCAACGCATCACCCCTCCACTTT. This codes for CASSYSNASPLHF.

V gene TRBV4-3 combines with J gene TRBJ1-5; D is unresolved. The V end was cut by 0 bases, the J end by 3 bases, with 9 bases between. Germline values: CDR1 LGHNA, CDR2 YSLEER. The length of the CDR3 is 15 residues. This CDR3 is CASSQDTGFNQPQHF. The CDR3 DNA sequence: TGCGCCAGCAGCCAAGATACGGGGTTCAATCAGCCCCAGCATTTT.

The chain employs TRBV7-7 and TRBJ2-5; 7 bases line up with TRBD1. V lost 0 bases, J lost 3 bases, and 1 base stayed unmatched. CDR1 and CDR2 from the germline V gene are SSHAT and FNYEAQ (reference sequence). The CDR3 runs 14 residues. The CDR3 DNA reads TGTGCCAGCAGCTTAGCAGGGGGCGAAGAGACCCAGTACTTC. Its translation is CASSLAGGEETQYF.

V is TRBV9 and J is TRBJ2-1; 11 bases are a match to TRBD1. Per the germline V gene, CDR1 is SGDLS and CDR2 is YYNGEE. The CDR3 spans 14 residues. J was trimmed by 10 bases and V by 4 bases; bases with no gene match: 7. DNA of the CDR3: TGTGCCAGCAGCTCCGGGACAGGGGGACGGGAGCAGTTCTTC. Protein sequence: CASSSGTGGREQFF.

The chain has TRBV3-1 (or the pseudogene TRBV3-2) and TRBJ2-7; maybe TRBD2 (6 bases). Trimming stripped 0 bases from V and 4 bases from J, with 19 bases between. CDR3 size: 17 residues. Germline assignment: CDR1 LGHDT and CDR2 YNNKEL (reference sequence). The CDR3: CASSQDPKAGGVYEQYF. Here the CDR3 DNA reads TGTGCCAGCAGCCAAGACCCCAAAGCGGGTGGGGTTTACGAGCAGTACTTC.

The genes are TRBV18 and TRBJ2-2; TRBD2 aligns across 7 bases. Unmatched junction bases numbered 11, after V lost 0 bases and J lost 4 bases. The CDR3 extends over 18 amino acids. In germline, CDR1 is KGHSH, CDR2 LQKENI. This chain's CDR3 is CASSPPNRAGRSTGELFF. CDR3 in DNA: TGTGCCAGCTCACCACCTAATCGAGCCGGGAGGAGCACCGGGGAGCTGTTTTTT. The full variable domain, completed using reference TRBV18 and TRBJ2-2, is NAGVMQNPRHLVRRRGQEARLRCSPMKGHSHVYWYRQLPEEGLKFMVYLQKENIIDESGMPKERFSAEFPKEGPSILRIQQVVRGDSAAYFCASSPPNRAGRSTGELFFGEGSRLTVL.